Here is one T cell receptor (beta chain) with its context. The antigen is not known. This record comes from a study of cytomegalovirus exposure and HLA in healthy donors. Every donor was a healthy person donating bone marrow. The CDR3 is 16 residues long. V dropped 2 bases and J dropped 7; count of bases not matched to a gene: 7. Germline CDR1 is SGHTA and CDR2 is FQGNSA. Vbeta (60) and Jbeta (13) primers were used in the PCR. The assay was immunoSEQ multiplex PCR, and TCRdb's table has in-frame clones only and misses some. This sample carries under 110,000 clones, about 80% of them seen once, and the ten largest clones take around 4.1%. Points from the study as a whole: From TCR beta sequences, most subjects' HLA-A and HLA-B alleles were reportedly predicted accurately. Looking again later, the authors saw that most CMV-associated TCR beta chains seemed HLA-restricted.

The chain carries TRBV7-2 and TRBJ2-1; 11 nucleotides agree with TRBD2. The source of this sequence is a man aged 35-49 years in good health and CMV-seronegative. The sequenced material came from PBMCs. The CDR3 region is CASSLMISGGVNEQFF. CDR3 in DNA: TGTGCCAGCAGCTTAATGATTAGCGGGGGGGTTAATGAGCAGTTCTTC.